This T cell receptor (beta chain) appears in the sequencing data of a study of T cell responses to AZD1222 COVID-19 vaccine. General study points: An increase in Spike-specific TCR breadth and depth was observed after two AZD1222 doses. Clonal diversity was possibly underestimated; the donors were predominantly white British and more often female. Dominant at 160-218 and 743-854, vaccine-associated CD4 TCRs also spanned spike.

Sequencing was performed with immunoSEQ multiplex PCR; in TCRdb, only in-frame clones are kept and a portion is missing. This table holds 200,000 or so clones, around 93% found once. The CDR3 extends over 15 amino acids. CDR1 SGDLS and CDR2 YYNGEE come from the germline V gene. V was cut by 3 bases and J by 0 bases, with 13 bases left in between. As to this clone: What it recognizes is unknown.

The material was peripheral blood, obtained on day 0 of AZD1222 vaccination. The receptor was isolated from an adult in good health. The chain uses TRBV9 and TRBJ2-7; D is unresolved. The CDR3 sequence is CASSEARLYSYEQYF. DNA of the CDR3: TGTGCCAGCAGCGAGGCGCGGCTTTACTCCTACGAGCAGTACTTC.